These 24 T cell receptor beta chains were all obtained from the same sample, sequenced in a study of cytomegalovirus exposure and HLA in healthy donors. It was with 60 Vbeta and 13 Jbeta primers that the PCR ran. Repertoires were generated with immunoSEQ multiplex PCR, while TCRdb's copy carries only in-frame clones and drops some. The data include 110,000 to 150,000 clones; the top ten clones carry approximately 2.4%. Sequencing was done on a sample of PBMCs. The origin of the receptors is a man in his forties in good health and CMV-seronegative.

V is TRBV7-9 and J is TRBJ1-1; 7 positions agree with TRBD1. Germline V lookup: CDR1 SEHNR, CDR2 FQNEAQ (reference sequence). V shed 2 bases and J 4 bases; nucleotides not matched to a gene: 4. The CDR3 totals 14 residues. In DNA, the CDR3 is TGTGCCAGCAGCTTAAGAGGGGGCGGCACTGAAGCTTTCTTT. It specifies CASSLRGGGTEAFF.

CDR3 residues: CASSQGRDRFYNEQFF. In DNA, the CDR3 is TGTGCCAGCAGCCAAGGCCGGGACAGGTTCTACAATGAGCAGTTCTTC. The J gene is TRBJ2-1, the V gene TRBV14; 8 positions agree with TRBD1. This CDR3 has 16 amino acids. Germline CDR1 SGHDN, CDR2 FVKESK. J was trimmed by 3 bases and V by 1 base; bases with no gene match: 5.

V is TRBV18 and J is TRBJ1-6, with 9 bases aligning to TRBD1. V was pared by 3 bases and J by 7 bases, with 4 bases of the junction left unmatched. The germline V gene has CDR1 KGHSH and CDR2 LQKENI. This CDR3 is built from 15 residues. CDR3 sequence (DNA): TGTGCCAGCTCACCGGAGGGACAGGGAAATTCACCCCTCCACTTT. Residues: CASSPEGQGNSPLHF.

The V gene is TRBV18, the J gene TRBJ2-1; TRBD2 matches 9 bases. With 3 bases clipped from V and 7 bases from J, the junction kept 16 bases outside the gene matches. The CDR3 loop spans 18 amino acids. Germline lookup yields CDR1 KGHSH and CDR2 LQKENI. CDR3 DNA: TGTGCCAGCTCACCGATACTTCTAGCGGGGAGGTTTTTGAATGAGCAGTTCTTC. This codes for CASSPILLAGRFLNEQFF. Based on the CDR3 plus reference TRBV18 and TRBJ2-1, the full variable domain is NAGVMQNPRHLVRRRGQEARLRCSPMKGHSHVYWYRQLPEEGLKFMVYLQKENIIDESGMPKERFSAEFPKEGPSILRIQQVVRGDSAAYFCASSPILLAGRFLNEQFFGPGTRLTVL.

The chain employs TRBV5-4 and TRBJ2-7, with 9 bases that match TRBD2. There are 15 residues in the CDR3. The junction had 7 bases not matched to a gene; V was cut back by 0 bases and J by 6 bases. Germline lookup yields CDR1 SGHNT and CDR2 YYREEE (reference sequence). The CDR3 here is CASSLAGGGAVEQYF. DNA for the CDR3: TGTGCCAGCAGCTTGGCCGGCGGGGGGGCCGTCGAGCAGTACTTC.

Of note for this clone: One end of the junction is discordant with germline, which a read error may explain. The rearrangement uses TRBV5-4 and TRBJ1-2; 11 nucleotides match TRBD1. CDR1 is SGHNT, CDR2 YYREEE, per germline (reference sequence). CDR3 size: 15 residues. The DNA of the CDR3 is TGTGCCAGCGGCTTAAAGGGACAGGGGGTAGGAGGCTACACCTTC. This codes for CASGLKGQGVGGYTF.

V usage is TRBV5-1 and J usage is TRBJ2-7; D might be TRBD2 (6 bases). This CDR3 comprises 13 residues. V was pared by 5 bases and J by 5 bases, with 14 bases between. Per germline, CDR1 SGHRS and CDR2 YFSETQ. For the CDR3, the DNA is TGCGCCAGCAGTAGCACGGGCGGGGACGAGCAGTACTTC. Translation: CASSSTGGDEQYF. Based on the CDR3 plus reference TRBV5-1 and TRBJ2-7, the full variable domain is KAGVTQTPRYLIKTRGQQVTLSCSPISGHRSVSWYQQTPGQGLQFLFEYFSETQRNKGNFPGRFSGRQFSNSRSEMNVSTLELGDSALYLCASSSTGGDEQYFGPGTRLTVT.

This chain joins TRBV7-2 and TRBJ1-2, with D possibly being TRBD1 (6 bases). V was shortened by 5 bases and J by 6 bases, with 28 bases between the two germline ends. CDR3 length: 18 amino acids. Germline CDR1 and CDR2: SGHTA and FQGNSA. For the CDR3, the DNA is TGTGCCAGCAGCCGCGGGGGGACACTGGAAGGGATGAGAGATGGCTACACCTTC. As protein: CASSRGGTLEGMRDGYTF.

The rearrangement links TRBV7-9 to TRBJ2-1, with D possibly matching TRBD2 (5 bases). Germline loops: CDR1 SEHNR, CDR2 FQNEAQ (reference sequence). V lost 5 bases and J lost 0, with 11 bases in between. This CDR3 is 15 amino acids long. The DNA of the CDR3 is TGTGCCAGCAGCCCGCTGGGGAGCTCCTACAATGAGCAGTTCTTC. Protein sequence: CASSPLGSSYNEQFF.

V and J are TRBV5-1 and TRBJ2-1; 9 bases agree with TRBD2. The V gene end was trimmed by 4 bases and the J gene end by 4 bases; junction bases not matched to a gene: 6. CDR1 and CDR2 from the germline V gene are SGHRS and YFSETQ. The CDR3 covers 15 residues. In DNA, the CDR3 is TGCGCCAGCAGCATTCTAGCGGGGTCTTACAATGAGCAGTTCTTC. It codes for CASSILAGSYNEQFF.

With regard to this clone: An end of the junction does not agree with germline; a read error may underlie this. CDR3 nucleotides: TGTGCCAGCAGCTTAGTTTCTAGAGAGGCCCAGTACTTC. Protein product: CASSLVSREAQYF. V and J are TRBV7-9 and TRBJ2-5; D is unclear. Germline values: CDR1 SEHNR, CDR2 FQNEAQ (reference sequence). There are 13 residues in the CDR3.

CDR3 DNA: TGTGCCAGCAGTTACAGGGACAGGGGGGACTACGAGCAGTACTTC. Translated, it gives CASSYRDRGDYEQYF. The chain links TRBV6-5 to TRBJ2-7; 11 positions match TRBD1. Germline V lookup: CDR1 MNHEY, CDR2 SVGAGI. This CDR3 contains 15 residues. Germline trimming cut 2 bases from V and 3 bases from J; bases unmatched to any gene: 3.

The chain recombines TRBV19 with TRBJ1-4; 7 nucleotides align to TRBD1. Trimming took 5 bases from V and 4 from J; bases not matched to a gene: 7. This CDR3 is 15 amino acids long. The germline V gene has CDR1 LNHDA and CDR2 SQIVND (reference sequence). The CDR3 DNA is TGTGCCAGTAGTTCCCGGGACAGCAATAATGAAAAACTGTTTTTT. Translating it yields CASSSRDSNNEKLFF. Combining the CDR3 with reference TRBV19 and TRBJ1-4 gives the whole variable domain DGGITQSPKYLFRKEGQNVTLSCEQNLNHDAMYWYRQDPGQGLRLIYYSQIVNDFQKGDIAEGYSVSREKKESFPLTVTSAQKNPTAFYLCASSSRDSNNEKLFFGSGTQLSVL.

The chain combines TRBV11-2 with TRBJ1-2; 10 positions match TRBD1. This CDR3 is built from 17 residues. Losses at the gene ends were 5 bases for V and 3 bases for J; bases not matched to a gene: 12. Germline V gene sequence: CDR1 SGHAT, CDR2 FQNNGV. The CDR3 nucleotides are TGTGCCAGCAGCCCACCGGGACAGGGGCTGACCTACTATGGCTACACCTTC. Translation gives CASSPPGQGLTYYGYTF.

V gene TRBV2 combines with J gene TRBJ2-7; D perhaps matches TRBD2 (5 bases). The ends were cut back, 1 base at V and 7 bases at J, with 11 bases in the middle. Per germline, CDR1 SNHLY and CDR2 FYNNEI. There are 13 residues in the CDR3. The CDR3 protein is CASSEDEQREQYF. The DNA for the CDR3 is TGTGCCAGCAGTGAAGACGAACAGCGGGAGCAGTACTTC.

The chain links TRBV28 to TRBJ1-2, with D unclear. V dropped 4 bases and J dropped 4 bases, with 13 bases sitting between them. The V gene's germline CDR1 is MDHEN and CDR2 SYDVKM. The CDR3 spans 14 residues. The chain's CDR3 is CASSSNLLSYGYTF. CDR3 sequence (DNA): TGTGCCAGCAGTTCGAATCTATTATCCTATGGCTACACCTTC.

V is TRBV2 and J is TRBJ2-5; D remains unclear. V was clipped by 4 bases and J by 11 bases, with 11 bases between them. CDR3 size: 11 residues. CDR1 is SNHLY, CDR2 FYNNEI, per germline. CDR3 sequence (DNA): TGTGCCAGCAGTGGCCTGATGGAGCAGTACTTC. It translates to CASSGLMEQYF. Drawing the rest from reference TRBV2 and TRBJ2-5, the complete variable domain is EPEVTQTPSHQVTQMGQEVILRCVPISNHLYFYWYRQILGQKVEFLVSFYNNEISEKSEIFDDQFSVERPDGSNFTLKIRSTKLEDSAMYFCASSGLMEQYFGPGTRLLVL.

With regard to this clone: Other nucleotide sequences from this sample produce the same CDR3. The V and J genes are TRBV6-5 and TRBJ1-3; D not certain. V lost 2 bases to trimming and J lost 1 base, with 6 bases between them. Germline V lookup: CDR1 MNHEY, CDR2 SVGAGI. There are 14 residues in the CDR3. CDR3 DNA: TGTGCCAGCAGTTACGTGGAGTCTGGAAACACCATATATTTT. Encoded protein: CASSYVESGNTIYF.

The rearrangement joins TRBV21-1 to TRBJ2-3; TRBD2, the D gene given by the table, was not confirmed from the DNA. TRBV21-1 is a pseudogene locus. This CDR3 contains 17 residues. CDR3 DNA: TGTGCCAGCAGCAAAGTGAGGGAGCCCGACACCACAGATACGCAGTATTTT. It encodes CASSKVREPDTTDTQYF.

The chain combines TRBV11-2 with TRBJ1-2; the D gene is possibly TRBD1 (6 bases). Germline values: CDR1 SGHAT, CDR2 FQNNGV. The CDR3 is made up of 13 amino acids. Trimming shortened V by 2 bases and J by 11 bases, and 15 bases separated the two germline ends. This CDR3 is CASSLSQGQRYTF. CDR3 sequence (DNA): TGTGCCAGCAGCTTATCCCAGGGACAAAGGTACACCTTC. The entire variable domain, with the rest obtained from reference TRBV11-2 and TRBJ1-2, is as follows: EAGVAQSPRYKIIEKRQSVAFWCNPISGHATLYWYQQILGQGPKLLIQFQNNGVVDDSQLPKDRFSAERLKGVDSTLKIQPAKLEDSAVYLCASSLSQGQRYTFGSGTRLTVV.

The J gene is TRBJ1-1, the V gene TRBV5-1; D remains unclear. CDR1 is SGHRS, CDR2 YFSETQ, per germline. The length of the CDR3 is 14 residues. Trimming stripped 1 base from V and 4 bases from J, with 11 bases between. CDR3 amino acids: CASSLNGYGTEAFF. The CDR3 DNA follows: TGCGCCAGCAGCTTGAACGGTTATGGCACTGAAGCTTTCTTT.

CDR3 in amino acids: CASSLPFSEGPPSGANVLTF. CDR3 nucleotide sequence: TGTGCCAGCAGCTTACCTTTCTCGGAGGGGCCCCCCTCTGGGGCCAACGTCCTGACTTTC. The V gene is TRBV7-6, the J gene TRBJ2-6; TRBD2 might be the D (6 bases). This CDR3 is built from 20 residues. Germline V lookup: CDR1 SGHVS, CDR2 FNYEAQ. V was clipped by 2 bases and J by 0 bases, with 20 bases between them.

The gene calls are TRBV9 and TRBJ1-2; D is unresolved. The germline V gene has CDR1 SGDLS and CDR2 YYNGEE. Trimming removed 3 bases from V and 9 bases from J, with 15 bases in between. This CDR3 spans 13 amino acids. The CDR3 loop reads CASSEPRLFSYTF. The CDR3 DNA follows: TGTGCCAGCAGCGAGCCCCGGTTATTTAGCTACACCTTC. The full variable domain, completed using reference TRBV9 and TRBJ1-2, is DSGVTQTPKHLITATGQRVTLRCSPRSGDLSVYWYQQSLDQGLQFLIQYYNGEERAKGNILERFSAQQFPDLHSELNLSSLELGDSALYFCASSEPRLFSYTFGSGTRLTVV.

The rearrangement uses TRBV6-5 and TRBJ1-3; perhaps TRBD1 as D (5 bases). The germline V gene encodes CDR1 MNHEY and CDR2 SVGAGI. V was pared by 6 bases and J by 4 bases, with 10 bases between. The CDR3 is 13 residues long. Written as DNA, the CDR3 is TGTGCCAGCAGACAGGTCAACGGAAACACCATATATTTT. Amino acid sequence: CASRQVNGNTIYF.